This T cell receptor beta chain was observed in a study of T-cell reconstitution after alpha-beta-depleted transplantation in children. Preparation of the TCRbeta library was carried out with unique molecular identifiers. TCRdb recomputed calls from the PCR reads with MiXCR, one row per CDR3 protein. The data contain about a million distinct CDR3 sequences, roughly 29% of them singletons. Study conclusions and caveats: By about two months after transplant, alpha-beta T cells reportedly arose from several hundred graft clones that had expanded. Where some patients showed high TCRbeta diversity at day 60, it came from recipient T cells and thymic progenitors that had survived. T-cell numbers and diversity, one year after transplant, stemmed largely from T cells that were newly produced.

The CDR3 runs 16 residues. The germline V and J ends were trimmed by 0 bases and 0 bases, with 9 bases remaining between them. The germline V gene has CDR1 MNHEY and CDR2 SVGAGI. In regard to this clonotype: Its antigen is not identified.

The sequenced sample was PBMCs, mostly from graft donor cells, obtained 360 days after TCRalphabeta/CD19-depleted stem cell transplant. This chain joins TRBV6-5 and TRBJ2-1, with D unresolved. The sequence derives from a boy under three years old who had a stem cell transplant for SCID, so the T cells may come from the graft donor. Here the CDR3 DNA reads TGTGCCAGCAGTTACTCGAGTGGGCACTCCTACAATGAGCAGTTCTTC. Its translation is CASSYSSGHSYNEQFF.